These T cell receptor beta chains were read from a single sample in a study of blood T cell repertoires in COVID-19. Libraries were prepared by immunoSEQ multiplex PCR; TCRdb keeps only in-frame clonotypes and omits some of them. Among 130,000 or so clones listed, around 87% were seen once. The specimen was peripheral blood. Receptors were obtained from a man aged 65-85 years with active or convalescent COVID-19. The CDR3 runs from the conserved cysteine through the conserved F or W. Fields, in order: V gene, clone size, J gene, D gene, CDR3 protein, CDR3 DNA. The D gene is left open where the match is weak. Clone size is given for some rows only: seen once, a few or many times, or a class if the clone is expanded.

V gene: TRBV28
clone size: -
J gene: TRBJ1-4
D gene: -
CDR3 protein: CASSFPPVEKLFF
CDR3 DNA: TGTGCCAGCAGTTTTCCACCGGTCGAAAAACTGTTTTTT

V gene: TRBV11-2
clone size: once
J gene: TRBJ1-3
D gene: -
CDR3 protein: CASSPRAGNTIYF
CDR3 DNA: TGTGCCAGCAGCCCTCGGGCTGGAAACACCATATATTTT

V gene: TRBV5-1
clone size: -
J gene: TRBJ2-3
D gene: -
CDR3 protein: CASSPGAGRFTDTQYF
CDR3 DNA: TGCGCCAGCAGCCCCGGGGCAGGGAGGTTCACAGATACGCAGTATTTT

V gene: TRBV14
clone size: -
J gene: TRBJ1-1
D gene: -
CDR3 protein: CASSHDSWGGTEAFF
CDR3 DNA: TGTGCCAGCAGCCATGACAGCTGGGGGGGCACTGAAGCTTTCTTT

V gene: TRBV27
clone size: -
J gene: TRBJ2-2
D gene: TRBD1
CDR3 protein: CASSYRTGTGVITGELFF
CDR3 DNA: TGTGCCAGCAGTTACCGAACCGGGACAGGGGTCATCACCGGGGAGCTGTTTTTT

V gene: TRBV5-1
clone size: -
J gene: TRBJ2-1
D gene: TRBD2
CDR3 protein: CASSLNSGSASYNEQFF
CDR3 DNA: TGCGCCAGCAGCTTGAATAGCGGGAGTGCCTCCTACAATGAGCAGTTCTTC

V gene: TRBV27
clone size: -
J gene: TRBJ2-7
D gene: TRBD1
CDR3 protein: CASTPHRGELGEQYF
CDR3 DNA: TGTGCCAGCACCCCCCACAGGGGGGAACTCGGGGAGCAGTACTTC

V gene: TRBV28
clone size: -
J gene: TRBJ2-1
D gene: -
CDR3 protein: CASSSSGEQFF
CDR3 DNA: TGTGCCAGCAGTTCCTCGGGAGAGCAGTTCTTC

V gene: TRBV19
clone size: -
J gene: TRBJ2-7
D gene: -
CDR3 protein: CASSMGQGSYEQYF
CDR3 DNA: TGTGCCAGTAGTATGGGGCAGGGGTCCTACGAGCAGTACTTC

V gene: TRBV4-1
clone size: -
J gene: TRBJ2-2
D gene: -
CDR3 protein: CASSPTGKGRSGELFF
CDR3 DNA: TGCGCCAGCAGCCCGACGGGAAAGGGCAGGTCCGGGGAGCTGTTTTTT

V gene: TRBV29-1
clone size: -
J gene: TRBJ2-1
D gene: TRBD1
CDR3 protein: CSGRTGGTNEQFF
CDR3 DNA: TGCAGCGGACGGACAGGGGGTACAAATGAGCAGTTCTTC

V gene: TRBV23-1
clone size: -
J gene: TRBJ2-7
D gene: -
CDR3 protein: CASSQSARLYEQYF
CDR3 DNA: TGCGCCAGCAGTCAATCGGCCAGGCTCTACGAGCAGTACTTC

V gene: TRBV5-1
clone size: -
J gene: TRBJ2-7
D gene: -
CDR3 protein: CASSLAIGVTPYEQYF
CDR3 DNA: TGCGCCAGCAGCTTGGCGATAGGGGTTACACCCTACGAGCAGTACTTC

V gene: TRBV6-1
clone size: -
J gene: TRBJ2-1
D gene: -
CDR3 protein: CASSEYRRGASDNEQFF
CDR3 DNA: TGTGCCAGCAGTGAATATCGTCGGGGAGCTTCGGACAATGAGCAGTTCTTC

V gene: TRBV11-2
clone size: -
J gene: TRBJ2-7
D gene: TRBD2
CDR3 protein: CASSLALAGGLYEQYF
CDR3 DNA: TGTGCCAGCAGCTTAGCACTAGCGGGAGGGCTGTACGAGCAGTACTTC

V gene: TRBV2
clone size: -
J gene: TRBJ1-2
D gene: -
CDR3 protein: CASSEGGVSGYTF
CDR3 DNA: TGTGCCAGCAGTGAAGGGGGGGTTTCTGGCTACACCTTC

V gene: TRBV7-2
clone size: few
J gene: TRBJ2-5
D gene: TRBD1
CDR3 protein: CASSSGQPPVGTQYF
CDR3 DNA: TGTGCCAGCAGCTCGGGACAGCCCCCGGTCGGGACCCAGTACTTC

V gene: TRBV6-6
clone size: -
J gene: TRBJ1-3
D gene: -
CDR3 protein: CASSYGEGLTGNTIYF
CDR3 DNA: TGTGCCAGCAGTTACGGGGAGGGGTTGACTGGAAACACCATATATTTT

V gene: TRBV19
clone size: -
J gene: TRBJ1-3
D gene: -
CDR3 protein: CASSWEGDGNTIYF
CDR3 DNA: TGTGCCAGTAGTTGGGAAGGGGATGGAAACACCATATATTTT

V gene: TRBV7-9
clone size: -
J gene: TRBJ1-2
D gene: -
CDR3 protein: CASSSTGFYGYTF
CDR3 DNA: TGTGCCAGCAGCTCGACGGGATTCTATGGCTACACCTTC

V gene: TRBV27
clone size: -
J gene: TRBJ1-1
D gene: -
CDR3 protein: CASSLYPDGFAEAFF
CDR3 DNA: TGTGCCAGCAGTTTATACCCCGACGGGTTCGCTGAAGCTTTCTTT

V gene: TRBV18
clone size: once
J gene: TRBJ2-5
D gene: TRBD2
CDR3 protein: CASSPGTSGQETQYF
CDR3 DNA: TGTGCCAGCTCACCGGGGACTAGCGGCCAAGAGACCCAGTACTTC

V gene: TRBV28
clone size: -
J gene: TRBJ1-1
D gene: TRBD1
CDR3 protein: CASSSGGRTEAFF
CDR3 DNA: TGTGCCAGCAGTTCAGGGGGCCGTACTGAAGCTTTCTTT

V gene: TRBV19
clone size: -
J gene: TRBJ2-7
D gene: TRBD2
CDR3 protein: CASSTLAGGSEQYF
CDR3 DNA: TGTGCCAGTAGTACACTAGCGGGAGGTTCCGAGCAGTACTTC

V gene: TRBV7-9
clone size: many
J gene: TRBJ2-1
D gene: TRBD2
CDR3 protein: CASTARLAGDLDNEQFF
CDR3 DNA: TGTGCCAGCACCGCCAGACTAGCGGGAGATTTGGACAATGAGCAGTTCTTC

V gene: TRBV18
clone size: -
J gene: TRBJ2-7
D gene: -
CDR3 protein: CASSPQRGRFSYEQYF
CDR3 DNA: TGTGCCAGCTCACCTCAACGCGGGCGTTTTTCCTACGAGCAGTACTTC

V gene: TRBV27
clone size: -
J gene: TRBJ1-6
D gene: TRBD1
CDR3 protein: CASSLGTTGVGSPLHF
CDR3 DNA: TGTGCCAGCAGTTTAGGGACGACAGGGGTAGGATCACCCCTCCACTTT

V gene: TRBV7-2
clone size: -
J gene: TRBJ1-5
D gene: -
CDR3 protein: CASSLGGIDNQPQHF
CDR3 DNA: TGTGCCAGCAGCTTAGGAGGGATTGACAATCAGCCCCAGCATTTT

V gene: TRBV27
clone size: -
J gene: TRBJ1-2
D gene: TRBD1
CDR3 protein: CASSVRDRTSYGYTF
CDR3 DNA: TGTGCCAGCAGTGTTAGGGACAGAACGAGCTATGGCTACACCTTC

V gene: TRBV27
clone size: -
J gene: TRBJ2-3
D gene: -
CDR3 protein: CASSLGRISTDTQYF
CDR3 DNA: TGTGCCAGCAGTTTGGGGCGGATTAGCACAGATACGCAGTATTTT

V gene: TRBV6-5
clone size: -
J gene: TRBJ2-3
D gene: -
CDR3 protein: CASSYSSSTDTQYF
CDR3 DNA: TGTGCCAGCAGTTACTCGAGTAGCACAGATACGCAGTATTTT

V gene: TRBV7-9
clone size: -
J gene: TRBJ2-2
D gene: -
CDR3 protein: CASSLGRVDTGELFF
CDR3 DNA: TGTGCCAGCAGCCTGGGGCGTGTAGACACCGGGGAGCTGTTTTTT

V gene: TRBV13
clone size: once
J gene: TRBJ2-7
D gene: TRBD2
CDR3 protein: CASSLGSGAYEQYF
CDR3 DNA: TGTGCCAGCAGCTTAGGTAGCGGGGCCTACGAGCAGTACTTC

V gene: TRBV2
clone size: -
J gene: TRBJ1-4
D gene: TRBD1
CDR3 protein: CARRTGANEKLFF
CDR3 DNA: TGTGCCAGGCGGACAGGGGCCAATGAAAAACTGTTTTTT

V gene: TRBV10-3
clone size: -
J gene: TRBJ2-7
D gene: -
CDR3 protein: CAISEDLSGSRGYEQYF
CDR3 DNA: TGTGCCATCAGTGAGGATTTAAGTGGAAGCAGGGGCTACGAGCAGTACTTC

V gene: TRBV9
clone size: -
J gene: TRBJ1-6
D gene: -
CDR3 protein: CASSLTDYNSPLHF
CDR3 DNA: TGTGCCAGCAGTTTAACAGACTATAATTCACCCCTCCACTTT

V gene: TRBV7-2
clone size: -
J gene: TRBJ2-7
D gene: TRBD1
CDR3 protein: CASSLLGTAYEQYF
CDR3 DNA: TGTGCCAGCAGCTTACTCGGGACAGCCTACGAGCAGTACTTC

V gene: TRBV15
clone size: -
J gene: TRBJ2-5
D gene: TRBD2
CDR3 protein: CATSRERGGETQYF
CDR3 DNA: TGTGCCACCAGCAGAGAACGGGGAGGGGAGACCCAGTACTTC

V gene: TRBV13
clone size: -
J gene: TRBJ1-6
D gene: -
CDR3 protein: CASSLRRANSPLHF
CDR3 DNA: TGTGCCAGCAGCCTACGGAGGGCGAATTCACCCCTCCACTTT

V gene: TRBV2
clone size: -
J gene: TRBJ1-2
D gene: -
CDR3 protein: CASSPREIGYGYTF
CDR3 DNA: TGTGCCAGCAGCCCCAGGGAAATAGGCTATGGCTACACCTTC

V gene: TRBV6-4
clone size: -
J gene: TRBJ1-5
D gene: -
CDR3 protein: CASSETGQEGQPQHF
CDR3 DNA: TGTGCCAGCAGTGAAACGGGTCAGGAGGGTCAGCCCCAGCATTTT

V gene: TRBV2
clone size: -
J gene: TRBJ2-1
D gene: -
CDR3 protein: CASRLLSNEQFF
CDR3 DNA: TGTGCCAGCAGGCTATTGAGCAATGAGCAGTTCTTC

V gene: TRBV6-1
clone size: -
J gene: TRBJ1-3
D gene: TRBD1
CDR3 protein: CASSDPGTGGNTIYF
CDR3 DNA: TGTGCCAGCAGTGACCCCGGGACAGGGGGAAACACCATATATTTT

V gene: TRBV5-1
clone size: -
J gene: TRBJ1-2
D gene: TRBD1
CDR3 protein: CASSSHPGQNNYGYTF
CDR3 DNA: TGCGCCAGCAGCTCGCATCCGGGACAGAATAACTATGGCTACACCTTC

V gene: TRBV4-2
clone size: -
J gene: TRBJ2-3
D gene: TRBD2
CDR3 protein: CASSQDGELAGADTQYF
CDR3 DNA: TGTGCCAGCAGCCAAGATGGGGAACTAGCGGGAGCAGATACGCAGTATTTT

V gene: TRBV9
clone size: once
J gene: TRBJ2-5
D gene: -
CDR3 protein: CASSVGASQETQYF
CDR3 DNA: TGTGCCAGCAGCGTAGGTGCCAGCCAAGAGACCCAGTACTTC

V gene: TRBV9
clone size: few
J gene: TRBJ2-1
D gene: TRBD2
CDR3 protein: CASSVEASGSRYNEQFF
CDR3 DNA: TGTGCCAGCAGCGTAGAGGCTAGCGGGAGCAGGTACAATGAGCAGTTCTTC

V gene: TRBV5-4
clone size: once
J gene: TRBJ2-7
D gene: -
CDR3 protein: CASSSGQLTYEQYF
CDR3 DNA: TGTGCCAGCAGCTCCGGACAGCTTACCTACGAGCAGTACTTC

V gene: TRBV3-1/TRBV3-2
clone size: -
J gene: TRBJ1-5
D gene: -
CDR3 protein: CASRGPGGGMHF
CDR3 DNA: TGTGCCAGCAGGGGACCTGGGGGGGGTATGCATTTT

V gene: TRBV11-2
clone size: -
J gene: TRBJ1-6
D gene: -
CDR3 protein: CASSSGEGYNAGSPLHF
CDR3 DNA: TGTGCCAGCAGCTCAGGGGAGGGGTATAACGCTGGGTCACCCCTCCACTTT

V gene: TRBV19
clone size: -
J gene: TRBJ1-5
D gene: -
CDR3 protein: CASSSPPGQGWDQPQHF
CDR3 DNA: TGTGCCAGTAGTTCCCCCCCGGGACAAGGGTGGGATCAGCCCCAGCATTTT

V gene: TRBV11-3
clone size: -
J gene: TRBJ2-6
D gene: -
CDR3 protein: CASTSGDSGANVLTF
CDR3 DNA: TGTGCCAGCACCTCGGGGGACTCTGGGGCCAACGTCCTGACTTTC